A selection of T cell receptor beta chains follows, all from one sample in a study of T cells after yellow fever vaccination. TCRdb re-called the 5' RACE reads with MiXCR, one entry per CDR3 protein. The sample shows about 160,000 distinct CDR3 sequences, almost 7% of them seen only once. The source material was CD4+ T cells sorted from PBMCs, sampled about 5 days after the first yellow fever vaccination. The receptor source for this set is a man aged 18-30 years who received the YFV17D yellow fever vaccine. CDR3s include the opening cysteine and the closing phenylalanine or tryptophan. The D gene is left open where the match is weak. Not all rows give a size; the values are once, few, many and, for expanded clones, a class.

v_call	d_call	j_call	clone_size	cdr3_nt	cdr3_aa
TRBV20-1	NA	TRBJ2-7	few	TGCAGTGCTAGAGGCCAGACAGTTTCCTACGAGCAGTACTTC	CSARGQTVSYEQYF
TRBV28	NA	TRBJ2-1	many	TGTGCCAGCAGTTCTAGGCACAATGAGCAGTTCTTC	CASSSRHNEQFF
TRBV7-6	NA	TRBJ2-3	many	TGTGCCAGCAGCCTAGGCCAAGGGGGGGTAGGAGGGACGCAGTATTTT	CASSLGQGGVGGTQYF
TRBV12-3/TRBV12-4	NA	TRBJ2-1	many	TGTGCCAGCAGTCTCCTGGGACAGCGGGGATCTAATGAGCAGTTCTTC	CASSLLGQRGSNEQFF
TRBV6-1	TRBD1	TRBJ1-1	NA	TGTGCCAGCAGTGCCCAACAGGGGACCACTGAAGCTTTCTTT	CASSAQQGTTEAFF
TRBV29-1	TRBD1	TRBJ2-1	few	TGCAGCGTTAACAGGGGGTTCATTAACAATGAGCAGTTCTTC	CSVNRGFINNEQFF
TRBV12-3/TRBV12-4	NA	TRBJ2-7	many	TGTGCCAGCAGTTTAATCGCCAACGAGCAGTACTTC	CASSLIANEQYF
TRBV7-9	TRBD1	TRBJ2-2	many	TGTGCCAGTAACGGGTATCGTCGGACAGGGATCACCGGGGAGCTGTTTTTT	CASNGYRRTGITGELFF
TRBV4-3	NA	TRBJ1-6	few	TGCGCCAGCAGCCAAGACACAGCTAATTCACCCCTCCACTTT	CASSQDTANSPLHF
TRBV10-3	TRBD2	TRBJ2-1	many	TGTGCCATCACGAATCCTAGCGGGGGCTACAATGAGCAGTTCTTC	CAITNPSGGYNEQFF
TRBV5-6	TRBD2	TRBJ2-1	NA	TGTGCCAGCAGCGAAACCGGGGGCGGGGGGGAGCAGTTCTTC	CASSETGGGGEQFF
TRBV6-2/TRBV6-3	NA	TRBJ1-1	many	TGTGCCAGCAGTTACTCTTCAAGCGAAGGGGGTTGGGACACTGAAGCTTTCTTT	CASSYSSSEGGWDTEAFF
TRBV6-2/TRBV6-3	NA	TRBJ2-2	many	TGTGCCAGCAGTTACCCGACGCTTGGTGGGGAACAAGTCACCGGGGAGCTGTTTTTT	CASSYPTLGGEQVTGELFF
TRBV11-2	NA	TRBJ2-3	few	TGTGCCAGCAGCCCTCGACTAGGAGGGTTAAAGGAGGGCACAGATACGCAGTATTTT	CASSPRLGGLKEGTDTQYF
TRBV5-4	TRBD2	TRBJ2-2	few	TGTGCCAGCAGCGTGGGACTAGCGGGGTCGAACACCGGGGAGCTGTTTTTT	CASSVGLAGSNTGELFF
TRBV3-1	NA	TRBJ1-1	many	TGTGCCAGCAGCCCTCGGGGGGCCATGAACACTGAAGCTTTCTTT	CASSPRGAMNTEAFF
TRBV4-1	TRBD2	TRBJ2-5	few	TGCGCCAGCAGCCATCAGACTAGCGGGGGACAAGAGACCCAGTACTTC	CASSHQTSGGQETQYF
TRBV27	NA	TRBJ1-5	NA	TGTGCCAGCAGACCGTTGACAGGCGTGGGTCAGCCCCAGCATTTT	CASRPLTGVGQPQHF
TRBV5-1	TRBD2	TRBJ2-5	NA	TGCGCCAGCAGCTTGGGAGGGACTACAAAACAAGAGACCCAGTACTTC	CASSLGGTTKQETQYF
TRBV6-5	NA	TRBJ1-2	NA	TGTGCCAGCAGATCAGGACAAGACTATGGCTACACCTTC	CASRSGQDYGYTF
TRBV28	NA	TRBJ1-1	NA	TGTGCCAGCACCTTCCGTAGGATGAACACTGAAGCTTTCTTT	CASTFRRMNTEAFF
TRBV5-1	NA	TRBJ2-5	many	TGCGCCAGCAGGGTCGCGGGCAACGAAGAGACCCAGTACTTC	CASRVAGNEETQYF
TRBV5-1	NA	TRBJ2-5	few	TGCGCCAGCAGCTTGGCCCTCCGGGAGACCCAGTACTTC	CASSLALRETQYF
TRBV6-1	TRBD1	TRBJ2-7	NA	TGTGCCAGCGTAAGGGGGCCCGGGTCCTACGAGCAGTACTTC	CASVRGPGSYEQYF
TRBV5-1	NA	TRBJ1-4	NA	TGCGCCAGCAGCTTGGGGGGGGCAGGAACTAATGAAAAACTGTTTTTT	CASSLGGAGTNEKLFF
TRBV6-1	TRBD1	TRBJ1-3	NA	TGTGCCAGCAGCCGACAAGGGGGCCTTGGAAACACCATATATTTT	CASSRQGGLGNTIYF
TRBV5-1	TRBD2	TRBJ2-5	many	TGCGCCAGCAGCTTCTCCCCAGGCGTAGCGGGGGGGCAAGAGACCCAGTACTTC	CASSFSPGVAGGQETQYF
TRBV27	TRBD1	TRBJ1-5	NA	TGTGCCAGCAGTTTCTCGGACAGGCGGCAGCCCCAGCATTTT	CASSFSDRRQPQHF
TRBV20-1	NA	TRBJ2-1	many	TGCAGTGCCCCCCGGGACTTATACAATGAGCAGTTCTTC	CSAPRDLYNEQFF
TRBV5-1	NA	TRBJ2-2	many	TGCGCCAGCAGACCCGGGGAGTACACCGGGGAGCTGTTTTTT	CASRPGEYTGELFF
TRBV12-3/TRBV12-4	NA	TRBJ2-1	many	TGTGCCAGCAGTTTCGGGGTACGCGGGGCGACAAATCATAATGAGCAGTTCTTC	CASSFGVRGATNHNEQFF